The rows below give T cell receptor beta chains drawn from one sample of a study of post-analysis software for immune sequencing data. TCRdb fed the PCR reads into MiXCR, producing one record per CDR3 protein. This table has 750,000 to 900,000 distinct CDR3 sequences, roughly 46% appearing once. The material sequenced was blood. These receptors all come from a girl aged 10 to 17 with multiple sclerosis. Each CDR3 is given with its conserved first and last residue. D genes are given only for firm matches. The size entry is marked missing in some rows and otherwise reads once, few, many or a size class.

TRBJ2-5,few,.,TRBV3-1,CASSLRWPHIRDDQETQYF,TGTGCCAGCAGCCTACGGTGGCCACACATCCGGGACGACCAAGAGACCCAGTACTTC
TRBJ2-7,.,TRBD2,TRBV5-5,CASSPVQRDYEQYF,TGTGCCAGCAGCCCCGTGCAGCGGGACTACGAGCAGTACTTC
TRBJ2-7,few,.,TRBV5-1,CASSPTRVSLEQYF,TGCGCCAGCAGCCCCACCAGGGTATCCCTCGAGCAGTACTTC
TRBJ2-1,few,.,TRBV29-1,CSVPGRGASYNEQFF,TGCAGCGTCCCCGGCCGTGGAGCCTCCTACAATGAGCAGTTCTTC
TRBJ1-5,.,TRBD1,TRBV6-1,CASRGEGTGDRYSNQPQHF,TGTGCCAGCAGGGGGGAGGGGACAGGCGACAGATATAGCAATCAGCCCCAGCATTTT
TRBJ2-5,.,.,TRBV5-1,CASSPGSLKETQYF,TGCGCCAGCAGCCCAGGGAGCTTAAAAGAGACCCAGTACTTC
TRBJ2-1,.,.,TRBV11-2,CASSCLGQGCNEQFF,TGTGCCAGCAGTTGCCTGGGGCAGGGGTGCAATGAGCAGTTCTTC
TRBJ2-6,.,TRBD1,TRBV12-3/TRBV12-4,CASGPTGGSGANVLTF,TGTGCCAGCGGCCCGACAGGGGGCTCTGGGGCCAACGTCCTGACTTTC
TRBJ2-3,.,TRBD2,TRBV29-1,CSVVTTLTSGSSTDTQYF,TGCAGCGTTGTGACCACCTTAACTAGCGGGAGCAGCACAGATACGCAGTATTTT
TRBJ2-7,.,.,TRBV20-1,CSATFGTRLDEQYF,TGCAGTGCTACATTCGGGACTCGCCTCGACGAGCAGTACTTC
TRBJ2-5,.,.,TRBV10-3,CAISDSRGSETQYF,TGTGCCATCAGTGATTCGAGGGGATCGGAGACCCAGTACTTC
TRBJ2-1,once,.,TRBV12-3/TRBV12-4,CASSSSQGPSRNEQFF,TGTGCCAGCAGCTCCTCACAGGGACCGAGTCGGAATGAGCAGTTCTTC
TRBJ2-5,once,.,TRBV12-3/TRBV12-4,CASSFFSRLYQETQYF,TGTGCCAGCAGTTTCTTCAGCAGACTGTACCAAGAGACCCAGTACTTC
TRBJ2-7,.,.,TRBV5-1,CASSAVGYEQYF,TGCGCCAGCAGCGCGGTGGGTTACGAGCAGTACTTC
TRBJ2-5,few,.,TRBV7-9,CASQQQETQYF,TGTGCCAGCCAACAACAAGAGACCCAGTACTTC
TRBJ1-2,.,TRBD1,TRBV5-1,CASTIQGGYGYTF,TGCGCCAGCACCATCCAGGGGGGATATGGCTACACCTTC
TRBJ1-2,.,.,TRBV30,CAWSPDNFYGYGYTF,TGTGCCTGGAGCCCGGACAACTTTTACGGCTATGGCTACACCTTC
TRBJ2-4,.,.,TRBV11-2,CASSSPGSAKNIQYF,TGTGCCAGCAGCTCACCCGGGAGCGCCAAAAACATTCAGTACTTC
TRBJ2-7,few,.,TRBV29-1,CSVGTAPYEQYF,TGCAGCGTTGGAACAGCTCCCTACGAGCAGTACTTC
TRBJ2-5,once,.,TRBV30,CAWSQPWTLLVTQYF,TGTGCCTGGAGCCAGCCGTGGACGTTATTGGTGACCCAGTACTTC
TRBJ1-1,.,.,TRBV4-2,CASSQDDPNTEAFF,TGTGCCAGCAGCCAAGACGACCCGAACACTGAAGCTTTCTTT
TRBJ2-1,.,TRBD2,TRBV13,CASSLVLAGANEQFF,TGTGCCAGCAGCTTAGTGCTAGCGGGAGCGAATGAGCAGTTCTTC
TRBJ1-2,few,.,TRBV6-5,CASRYPGTSGYTF,TGTGCCAGCAGATACCCCGGGACGTCCGGCTACACCTTC
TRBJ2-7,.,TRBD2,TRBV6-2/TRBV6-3,CASSRRTSAYEQYF,TGTGCCAGCAGCCGCAGGACTAGCGCCTACGAGCAGTACTTC
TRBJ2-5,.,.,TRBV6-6,CAGGGSQETQYF,TGTGCCGGTGGGGGCAGCCAAGAGACCCAGTACTTC
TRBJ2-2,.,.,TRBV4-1,CASSPRGASNTGELFF,TGCGCCAGCAGCCCTAGGGGGGCATCGAACACCGGGGAGCTGTTTTTT
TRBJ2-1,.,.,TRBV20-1,CSAPHDGSSYNEQFF,TGCAGTGCTCCCCATGATGGGAGCTCCTACAATGAGCAGTTCTTC
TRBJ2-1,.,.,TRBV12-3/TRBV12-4,CATTWDDSYNEQFF,TGTGCCACCACCTGGGACGATTCCTACAATGAGCAGTTCTTC
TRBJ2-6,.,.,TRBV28,CASSLTWPSYGANVRTF,TGTGCCAGCAGTTTAACGTGGCCGTCCTATGGGGCCAACGTCCGGACTTTC
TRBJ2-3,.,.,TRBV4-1,CASSQDQGLASPGGTQYF,TGCGCCAGCAGCCAAGATCAAGGGCTAGCGAGCCCAGGAGGGACGCAGTATTTT
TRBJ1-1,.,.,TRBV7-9,CASSSPGRANTEAFF,TGTGCCAGCAGCTCCCCCGGCAGGGCAAACACTGAAGCTTTCTTT
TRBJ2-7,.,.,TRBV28,CASSGLEDSEQYF,TGTGCCAGCAGTGGTTTGGAGGACAGCGAGCAGTACTTC
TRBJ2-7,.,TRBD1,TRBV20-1,CSARIPGTGAEQYF,TGCAGTGCTAGAATTCCGGGGACAGGGGCCGAGCAGTACTTC
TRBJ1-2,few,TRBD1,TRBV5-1,CASSFGDRDDYGYTF,TGCGCCAGCAGCTTTGGCGACAGGGATGACTATGGCTACACCTTC
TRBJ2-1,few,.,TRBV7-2,CASSLDWGLILWNEQFF,TGTGCCAGCAGCTTAGATTGGGGGTTAATCCTTTGGAATGAGCAGTTCTTC
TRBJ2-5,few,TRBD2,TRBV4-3,CASSQTRAGPMYF,TGCGCCAGCAGCCAGACGAGAGCGGGACCGATGTACTTC
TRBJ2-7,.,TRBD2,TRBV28,CASRPTSGVSYEQYF,TGTGCCAGCAGGCCGACTAGCGGCGTCTCCTACGAGCAGTACTTC
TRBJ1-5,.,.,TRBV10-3,CAISESEEANQPQHF,TGTGCCATCAGTGAGTCGGAGGAGGCAAATCAGCCCCAGCATTTT
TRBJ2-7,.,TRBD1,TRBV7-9,CASSARDSSYEQYF,TGTGCCAGCAGCGCCCGGGACAGCTCCTACGAGCAGTACTTC
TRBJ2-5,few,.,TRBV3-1,CASSFGVRETQYF,TGTGCCAGCAGTTTTGGTGTTCGAGAGACCCAGTACTTC
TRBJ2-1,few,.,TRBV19,CASSTSSFYNEQFF,TGTGCCAGTAGTACTAGCAGTTTCTACAATGAGCAGTTCTTC
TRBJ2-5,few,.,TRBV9,CASSVGYQETQYF,TGTGCCAGCAGCGTAGGATACCAAGAGACCCAGTACTTC
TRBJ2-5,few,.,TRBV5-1,CASSLMQTQYF,TGCGCCAGCAGCTTGATGCAGACCCAGTACTTC
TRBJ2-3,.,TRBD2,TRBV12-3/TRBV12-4,CASKGGSTTDTQYF,TGTGCCAGCAAAGGCGGGAGTACCACAGATACGCAGTATTTT
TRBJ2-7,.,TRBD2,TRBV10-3,CAIRAGSSYEQYF,TGTGCCATCAGAGCGGGAAGCTCCTACGAGCAGTACTTC
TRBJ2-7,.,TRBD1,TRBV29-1,CSVEDQGTGVYEQYF,TGCAGCGTTGAAGATCAGGGGACAGGGGTCTACGAGCAGTACTTC
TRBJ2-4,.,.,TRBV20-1,CSARDGREQYF,TGCAGTGCTAGAGATGGACGGGAGCAGTACTTC
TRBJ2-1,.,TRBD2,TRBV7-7,CASSKSSGTGEQFF,TGTGCTAGCAGCAAGTCTAGCGGAACCGGTGAGCAGTTCTTC
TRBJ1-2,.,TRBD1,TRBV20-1,CSANRGVHYGYTF,TGCAGTGCCAACAGGGGCGTACACTATGGCTACACCTTC
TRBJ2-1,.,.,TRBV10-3,CAISAQDNEQFF,TGTGCCATCAGTGCCCAGGACAATGAGCAGTTCTTC
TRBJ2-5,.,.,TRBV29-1,CSVQTGPPGTQYF,TGCAGCGTCCAAACCGGCCCTCCAGGGACCCAGTACTTC
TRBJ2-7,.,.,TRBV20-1,CSAATDSYEQYF,TGCAGTGCTGCGACGGACTCCTACGAGCAGTACTTC
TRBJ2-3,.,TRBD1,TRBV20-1,CSASKRTGGLTDTQYF,TGCAGTGCTAGCAAAAGAACAGGGGGCCTCACAGATACGCAGTATTTT
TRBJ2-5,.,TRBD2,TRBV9,CASSPMTSGSLETQYF,TGTGCCAGCAGCCCCATGACTAGCGGGAGTTTGGAGACCCAGTACTTC